This T cell receptor beta chain comes out of a study of control samples from healthy donors and cancer patients. The CDR3 covers 14 residues. Germline V gives CDR1 MNHEY, CDR2 SVGAGI. J gave up 8 bases and V 7 bases, and 11 bases lay outside the gene matches. Measured with immunoSEQ multiplex PCR; TCRdb has only the in-frame clones, and not every one. There are more than 110,000 clones in the sample; roughly nine tenths occur only once, and approximately 9% lies in the top ten. The receptor comes from a woman under 40 in good health. The V and J genes are TRBV6-5 and TRBJ2-1, with TRBD2 matching over 7 bases. What was sequenced was blood. The CDR3 nucleotides read TGTGCCAGCAACTGGGCGGGGGAAGGAGATGAGCAGTTCTTC. Its translation is CASNWAGEGDEQFF.